The entry that follows covers one T cell receptor beta chain sequence. Within the library, unique molecular identifiers were attached to each individual cDNA molecule. TCRdb reprocessed the RACE reads with MiXCR, giving one entry per CDR3 protein. The sample has 75,000 to 90,000 distinct CDR3 sequences, 10% seen once; the top ten hold around 1.5%. The entry originates in a study of human T cells and chemical hapten exposure. For the study at large: Per-sample variation in TCR yield stemmed mainly from small pooled library volume differences.

Per the germline V gene, CDR1 is MNHEY and CDR2 is SMNVEV (reference sequence). This CDR3 has 17 amino acids. V dropped 5 bases and J dropped 6 bases, with 25 bases sitting between them. Time point noted: patch test 1, 2 weeks after DPC sensitization. Described treatment: therapeutic diphenylcyclopropenone sensitization with weekly scalp DPC. This chain links TRBV27 with TRBJ1-1; perhaps TRBD1 as D (6 bases). The source was whole blood, collected in connection with sensitization to the hapten diphenylcyclopropenone (DPC). The receptor comes from a woman aged 45-65 years with alopecia areata. Some clones in this sample may be carry-over from other donors' samples. The CDR3 bases are TGTGCCAGCAGTCTACGACAGGCCGGGGCGCTAGCGGCTGAAGCTTTCTTT. Translated, it gives CASSLRQAGALAAEAFF.